This TCR beta chain was obtained from a study of blood T cells in healthy people across ages. Study background: About one barcoded beta molecule per two T cells came from capture by template switching. Study-wide findings and caveats: Because donor CMV status was unknown, expanded clonotype changes were possibly confounded. As age increased, TCR beta diversity per million T cells fell in a roughly linear fashion.

A J-beta primer mix and a sample-barcoded 5' primer were used in a second PCR of about 7 to 12 cycles. Using its own MiXCR run on the 5' RACE reads, TCRdb lists one record per CDR3 protein. The sample has approximately 1.5 million distinct CDR3 sequences, about 31% seen once. Looked up from germline, CDR1 is SGHAT and CDR2 is FQNNGV. The CDR3 contains 13 residues. On this clonotype: The antigen is unknown. The junction departs from germline at one end; a sequencing error may be responsible.

This sequence was found in a woman in her thirties in good health. The sample comprised blood. The V and J genes are TRBV11-2 and TRBJ1-4, with D hard to call. The CDR3 coding sequence is TGTGCCCGCAGCCCAAGGTTTAATGAAAAACTGTTTTTT. It yields the protein CARSPRFNEKLFF.